This entry is about one TCR beta chain. Authors' analysis steps: Amplifying reference gene primers gave estimates of nucleated cell counts. TCRdb's copy holds only in-frame clones and misses some; the assay was immunoSEQ multiplex PCR. That table supplies the V and J calls and clone size; D and trimming were determined from the DNA. Of roughly 120,000 clones in the sample, 82% were seen once. These data originate in a study of blood T cell repertoires in COVID-19. Study-wide background: Samples representing acute and convalescent COVID-19 were sourced from the United States, Italy and Spain.

Germline trimming cut 5 bases from V and 7 bases from J; bases unmatched to any gene: 2. This CDR3 is 14 amino acids long. CDR1 and CDR2 (germline): LNHDA, SQIVND (reference sequence). Sequenced: peripheral blood. The TCR sequence derives from a human donor in a cohort sampled during active COVID-19. The chain is built from TRBV19 and TRBJ2-2; 12 bases map to TRBD2. The CDR3, as DNA: TGTGCCAGTAGTCTAGCGGGGGGGATCGGGGAGCTGTTTTTT. Protein product: CASSLAGGIGELFF.